Here is one TCR beta chain with its context. Its antigen is still unknown. Within one base of it there is no much larger clone, and no base qualities were kept. The data were taken from a study of a mutant IDH1 vaccine in newly diagnosed glioma (dated by TCRdb to about 2021). At the level of the whole study: Across visits V03 through V10, patients got a total of eight vaccinations, given in weeks 1, 3, 5, 7, 11, 15, 19 and 23. Before enrollment, patients had received standard therapy of radiotherapy alone, temozolomide alone, or radiochemotherapy with temozolomide; most received the combination. Peripheral blood was collected at six visits: V03 (baseline), V05, V07, V10, V12 and V13. Longitudinal TCRB deep sequencing was performed for around 23 treated patients wherever samples were available for exploratory analyses. Of the 32 patients who were treated, approximately 62% were male and 37.5% were female, and the mean age was roughly 40 years. Vaccination began 4-6 weeks after radiotherapy alone, or alongside temozolomide cycles in the chemotherapy-containing groups. The full study reports these points: PBMC samples for TCRB deep sequencing were selected based on availability. Immune responses induced by the vaccine were seen in 90% to 95% of patients across multiple MHC alleles. Pseudoprogression appeared unrelated to alterations in the top peripheral T cell clonotypes detected by TCRB sequencing. The authors noted that analyses of patient blood samples could not be reproduced because of sample limitations.

The CDR3, from cysteine to phenylalanine, totals 14 residues. The DNA shown is the 42-base CDR3, in frame from base 1. The V and J ends are trimmed by 7 bases and 0 bases, leaving 12 bases between them. CDR1 and CDR2 are drawn from the germline V gene: SNHLY, FYNNEI. Read against the paper, the sample's time point label means: week 11, during vaccination. A 20-mer mutant IDH1 peptide at 300 micrograms in Montanide made up each vaccine dose, which was injected subcutaneously together with topical imiquimod. The donors had newly diagnosed IDH1-mutant astrocytomas of WHO grade 3 or 4 that showed loss of nuclear ATRX. The samples were drawn from NOA16, a multicentre, single-arm, open-label phase I trial in Germany that tested a mutant IDH1 peptide vaccine in humans for the first time. The DNeasy Blood and Tissue Kit was used to extract genomic DNA from EDTA blood for TCRB sequencing. The library was obtained by the immunoSEQ multiplex PCR assay. Following the manufacturer's protocol, the hsTCRB Kit was used to amplify rearranged TCR beta chain sequences. Sequencing of TCRB libraries was carried out on an Illumina MiSeq. The paper's data handling went like this. The kit vendor's proprietary platform handled demultiplexing, trimming and gene mapping. This is the immuneACCESS table as TCRdb keeps it, with only in-frame sequences that have V and J called. A part of the clones is gone; compared with another copy, unresolved V genes explain less than half, and the rest is unexplained. V and J calls and clone size are those listed in that table; D and trimming were worked out from the DNA. Recorded for this sample are 20,000 to 25,000 clones; less than 85% of them occurred a single time. Jointly, the top ten make up approximately 9.9% of the sample.

This TCR derives from a man younger than 30 with glioma. Some clones in this sample may be carry-over from other donors' samples. The sample here was peripheral blood mononuclear cells (PBMCs), taken from a glioma patient whose treatment included an IDH1 peptide vaccine. The sequence links TRBV2 to TRBJ1-1, with TRBD1 perhaps the D gene, on 6 matching bases. In nucleotide form, the sequence is TGTGCCAGCACCCGACAGGACTTGAACACTGAAGCTTTCTTT. This translates into CASTRQDLNTEAFF.